The entry below describes one T cell receptor (beta chain). The sample originates from a study of blood T cell repertoires in COVID-19. The table came from immunoSEQ multiplex PCR; TCRdb's copy has only in-frame clones and leaves some out. The repertoire holds a few hundred thousand clones, 88% seen once, with over 1.5% in the top ten. The sample consisted of PBMCs or T cells enriched from blood (not recorded which). The source is a woman between 35 and 50 years old who had recovered from COVID-19.

CDR3 sequence (DNA): TGCGCCAGCAGCTTGGGCCCAACACAGGGGAAATATCAGCCCCAGCATTTT. It specifies CASSLGPTQGKYQPQHF. V and J are TRBV5-1 and TRBJ1-5; TRBD1 aligns across 7 bases. The CDR3 is made up of 17 amino acids. Germline loops: CDR1 SGHRS, CDR2 YFSETQ. Trimming at V came to 0 bases and at J to 5 bases, leaving 11 bases not matched to a gene.